The clone carrying this TCR beta chain appeared many times. The germline V gene encodes CDR1 SGHAT and CDR2 FQNNGV. The CDR3 totals 17 residues. J was trimmed by 4 bases and V by 5 bases; bases with no gene match: 16. The sample belongs to a study of regulatory T cells in long-lasting Graves disease. Arm-PCR of CDR3 regions and iRepertoire HTBI primers were the basis on which TCR beta libraries were built. TCRdb itself ran the multiplex PCR reads through MiXCR, one entry per CDR3 protein. This sample carries 500,000 or so distinct CDR3 sequences, 12% to 15% of them seen once, and the ten largest clones take under 20%. Time point reported: newly diagnosed GD, antithyroid drugs for less than 3 months. Extracted RNA from PBMCs served as the source of the TCR library. This same sample was also part of a study on T cells in Graves' hyperthyroidism and ophthalmopathy. That report notes: Researchers ran a first-round RT-PCR on the TCR CDR3 using the HTBI primer set. A median about 6.2 months before onset, the model predicted ophthalmopathy.

The input for sequencing was peripheral blood mononuclear cells (PBMCs), taken at new diagnosis, from a patient treated with antithyroid drugs. This chain connects TRBV11-2 to TRBJ2-7, with 8 bases identical to TRBD1. The receptor was isolated from a woman aged 45 to 65 with Graves disease. The CDR3 DNA is TGTGCCAGCAGCCATACATCAATAAGGACAGGGAAGTACGAGCAGTACTTC. Translating it yields CASSHTSIRTGKYEQYF.